This T cell receptor (beta chain) was obtained from a study of cytomegalovirus exposure and HLA in healthy donors. Looking at the study overall: The study placed around 85% of its 398 genotyped donors in the Caucasian-associated ancestry cluster. Study observations and caveats: Reportedly, a later analysis found an Asian-associated ancestry cluster had fewer N-insertions than the roughly 700-donor mean.

About this clone: No antigen is known for it.

V was pared by 6 bases and J by 7 bases, with 9 bases between. CDR1 MNHNS and CDR2 SASEGT come from the germline V gene. This CDR3 region has 11 residues. Amplification used 60 Vbeta primers and 13 Jbeta primers. Libraries were prepared by immunoSEQ multiplex PCR; TCRdb keeps only in-frame clonotypes and omits some of them. The data hold more than 95,000 clones, with roughly 75% observed a single time. The clonotype originates from a woman in her forties or fifties in good health and CMV-seronegative. Sequencing was done on a sample of PBMCs. The chain carries TRBV6-1 and TRBJ1-2; D unclear. CDR3 sequence reads: CASSEFVGYTF. The CDR3 nucleotides read TGTGCCAGCAGCGAGTTTGTTGGCTACACCTTC.